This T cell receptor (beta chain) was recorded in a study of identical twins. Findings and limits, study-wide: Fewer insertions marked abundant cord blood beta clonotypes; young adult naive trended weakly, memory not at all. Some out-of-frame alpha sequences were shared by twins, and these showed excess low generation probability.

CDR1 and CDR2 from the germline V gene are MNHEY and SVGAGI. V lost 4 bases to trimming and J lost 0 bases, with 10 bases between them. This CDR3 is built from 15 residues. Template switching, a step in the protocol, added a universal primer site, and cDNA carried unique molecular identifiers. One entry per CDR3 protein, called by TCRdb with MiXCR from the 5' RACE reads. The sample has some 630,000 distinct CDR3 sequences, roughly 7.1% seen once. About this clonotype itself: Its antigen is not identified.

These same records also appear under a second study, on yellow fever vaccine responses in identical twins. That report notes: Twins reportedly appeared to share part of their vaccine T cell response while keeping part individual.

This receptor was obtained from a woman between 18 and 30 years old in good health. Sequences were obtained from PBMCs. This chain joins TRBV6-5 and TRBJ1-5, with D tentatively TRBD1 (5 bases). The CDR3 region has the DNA TGTGCCAGCAGTTCGGGACGGATTAGCAATCAGCCCCAGCATTTT. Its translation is CASSSGRISNQPQHF.